This TCR beta chain was sequenced for a study of CXCR3-negative and CXCR3-positive naive CD8 T cells. Study-level results: Naive subsets did not differ in surface CD5, and the authors estimated TCR strength using properties of the TRB CDR3. Similar TRBV-TRBJ usage characterized naive CXCR3-negative and CXCR3-positive cells; memory cells differed. Comparison of naive cells showed more hydrophobic TRB CDR3s in CXCR3-positive than in CXCR3-negative naive cells.

The libraries of TRB cDNA were constructed through 5' RACE using UMI labels. Each CDR3 protein gets one entry in TCRdb, which reprocessed the 5' RACE reads and gives no DNA. The sample is made up of 100,000 to 150,000 distinct CDR3 sequences, and the top ten hold nearly 0.5% of it. Triplicate sorting captured roughly 300,000 cells each from every CD8+ T cell subset. About this clonotype: The antigen is unknown.

Looked up from germline, CDR1 is SQVTM and CDR2 is ANQGSEA. The CDR3 totals 13 residues. The J gene is TRBJ2-7, the V gene TRBV29-1; TCRdb names TRBD1, which stays unverified in the absence of DNA. The sequencing input was naive CXCR3- CD8+ T cells from blood. Regarding subset: CD45RO-CCR7+CD27+CD95- naive CD8+ T cells lacking CXCR3 (TNR3-). This sequence originates from a human donor in good health. Some clones in this sample may be carry-over from other donors' samples. CDR3 amino acids: CSVRGPLSYEQYF.